Listed below are T cell receptor beta chains from one sample, sequenced in a study of Ad26.COV2.S vaccination and SARS-CoV-2 variants. Repertoires were generated with immunoSEQ multiplex PCR, while TCRdb's copy carries only in-frame clones and drops some. The sample records over 85,000 clones, around three quarters being singletons. The sample here was peripheral blood, taken after recovery from COVID-19. These receptor sequences come from a human donor who had recovered from COVID-19. The CDR3 runs from the conserved cysteine through the conserved F or W. The order of the fields is V gene, J gene, CDR3 length, D gene, clone size, CDR3 protein, CDR3 DNA. D genes are given only for firm matches. A clone size is listed for some rows: how often the clone was seen (once, few, many), or a class if it is expanded.

TRBV6-5	TRBJ2-6	16	.	.	CASSYQAGSGANVLTF	TGTGCCAGCAGTTATCAGGCGGGCTCTGGGGCCAACGTCCTGACTTTC
TRBV18	TRBJ2-5	14	.	once	CASSPRQQQETQYF	TGTGCCAGCTCACCACGACAGCAACAAGAGACCCAGTACTTC
TRBV5-1	TRBJ2-1	15	.	once	CASSERGGRANEQFF	TGCGCCAGCAGCGAACGCGGAGGCAGGGCCAATGAGCAGTTCTTC
TRBV3-1/TRBV3-2	TRBJ2-5	14	.	.	CASNPRSTEETQYF	TGTGCCAGCAACCCAAGATCTACAGAAGAGACCCAGTACTTC
TRBV19	TRBJ2-3	15	.	.	CASSMWGRGADTQYF	TGTGCCAGTAGTATGTGGGGGAGAGGTGCAGATACGCAGTATTTT
TRBV5-1	TRBJ1-2	14	TRBD1	.	CASSWGDRVEGYTF	TGCGCCAGCAGCTGGGGGGACAGGGTCGAGGGCTACACCTTC
TRBV19	TRBJ1-5	18	.	few	CASSIPLARGMSNQPQHF	TGTGCCAGTAGTATCCCGCTGGCTAGAGGGATGAGCAATCAGCCCCAGCATTTT
TRBV29-1	TRBJ2-1	16	.	.	CSVATDWGTSYNEQFF	TGCAGCGTTGCGACCGACTGGGGGACCTCCTACAATGAGCAGTTCTTC
TRBV6-5	TRBJ2-7	14	TRBD1	.	CASRAGTGPYEQYF	TGTGCCAGCAGAGCCGGGACAGGGCCATACGAGCAGTACTTC
TRBV5-4	TRBJ2-3	15	.	once	CASSSRLVVLDTQYF	TGTGCCAGCAGCTCAAGACTAGTCGTGTTGGATACGCAGTATTTT
TRBV12-3/TRBV12-4	TRBJ1-5	13	TRBD1	.	CASSSDRAQPQHF	TGTGCCAGCAGCTCGGACAGGGCCCAGCCCCAGCATTTT
TRBV6-2/TRBV6-3	TRBJ2-4	15	.	.	CASSPPGVAKNIQYF	TGTGCCAGCAGTCCACCCGGGGTGGCCAAAAACATTCAGTACTTC
TRBV6-5	TRBJ2-5	14	TRBD2	.	CASSYQSGVKTQYF	TGTGCCAGCAGTTACCAAAGCGGGGTTAAGACCCAGTACTTC
TRBV29-1	TRBJ1-1	11	.	.	CSVAPRTEAFF	TGCAGCGTTGCTCCTCGCACTGAAGCTTTCTTT
TRBV4-1	TRBJ2-1	17	TRBD2	once	CASSPLWSSGGRNEQFF	TGCGCCAGCAGCCCCCTTTGGTCTAGCGGGGGGCGCAATGAGCAGTTCTTC
TRBV28	TRBJ1-5	16	.	.	CASSEPGGESNQPQHF	TGTGCCAGCAGTGAACCAGGTGGGGAGAGCAATCAGCCCCAGCATTTT
TRBV28	TRBJ1-5	14	.	.	CASSAADWGQPQHF	TGTGCCAGCAGTGCCGCAGACTGGGGGCAGCCCCAGCATTTT
TRBV7-9	TRBJ2-7	12	.	.	CASSFEGSEQYF	TGTGCCAGCAGCTTTGAGGGGAGCGAGCAGTACTTC
TRBV24-1	TRBJ2-2	12	.	.	CATSFGAGELFF	.
TRBV7-9	TRBJ1-2	15	TRBD1	.	CASSYGTGGNYGYTF	TGTGCCAGCAGCTACGGGACAGGGGGGAACTATGGCTACACCTTC
TRBV4-2	TRBJ2-2	19	TRBD2	once	CASSQDLPAGLGNTGELFF	TGTGCCAGCAGCCAAGACCTACCCGCGGGACTAGGGAACACCGGGGAGCTGTTTTTT
TRBV28	TRBJ2-2	15	TRBD2	few	CASSLLAGAGGELFF	TGTGCCAGCAGTTTACTAGCGGGGGCGGGCGGGGAGCTGTTTTTT
TRBV28	TRBJ1-2	14	.	.	CASSYPEGPDGYTF	TGTGCCAGCAGTTACCCTGAGGGACCGGATGGCTACACCTTC
TRBV12-3/TRBV12-4	TRBJ1-5	13	.	once	CASSLSGNQPQHF	TGTGCCAGCAGTTTATCGGGTAATCAGCCCCAGCATTTT
TRBV27	TRBJ2-3	16	TRBD2	.	CASSLGLAGGPGMQYF	TGTGCCAGCAGTCTCGGACTAGCGGGGGGGCCGGGTATGCAGTATTTT
TRBV4-3	TRBJ2-6	16	.	.	CASSQVVGAGANVLTF	TGCGCCAGCAGCCAAGTAGTAGGGGCTGGGGCCAACGTCCTGACTTTC
TRBV7-2	TRBJ2-5	13	.	.	CASSLSVQETQYF	TGTGCCAGCAGCTTAAGCGTGCAAGAGACCCAGTACTTC
TRBV11-3	TRBJ2-1	14	TRBD1	.	CASSQTGAKDEQFF	TGTGCCAGCAGCCAGACAGGGGCGAAGGATGAGCAGTTCTTC